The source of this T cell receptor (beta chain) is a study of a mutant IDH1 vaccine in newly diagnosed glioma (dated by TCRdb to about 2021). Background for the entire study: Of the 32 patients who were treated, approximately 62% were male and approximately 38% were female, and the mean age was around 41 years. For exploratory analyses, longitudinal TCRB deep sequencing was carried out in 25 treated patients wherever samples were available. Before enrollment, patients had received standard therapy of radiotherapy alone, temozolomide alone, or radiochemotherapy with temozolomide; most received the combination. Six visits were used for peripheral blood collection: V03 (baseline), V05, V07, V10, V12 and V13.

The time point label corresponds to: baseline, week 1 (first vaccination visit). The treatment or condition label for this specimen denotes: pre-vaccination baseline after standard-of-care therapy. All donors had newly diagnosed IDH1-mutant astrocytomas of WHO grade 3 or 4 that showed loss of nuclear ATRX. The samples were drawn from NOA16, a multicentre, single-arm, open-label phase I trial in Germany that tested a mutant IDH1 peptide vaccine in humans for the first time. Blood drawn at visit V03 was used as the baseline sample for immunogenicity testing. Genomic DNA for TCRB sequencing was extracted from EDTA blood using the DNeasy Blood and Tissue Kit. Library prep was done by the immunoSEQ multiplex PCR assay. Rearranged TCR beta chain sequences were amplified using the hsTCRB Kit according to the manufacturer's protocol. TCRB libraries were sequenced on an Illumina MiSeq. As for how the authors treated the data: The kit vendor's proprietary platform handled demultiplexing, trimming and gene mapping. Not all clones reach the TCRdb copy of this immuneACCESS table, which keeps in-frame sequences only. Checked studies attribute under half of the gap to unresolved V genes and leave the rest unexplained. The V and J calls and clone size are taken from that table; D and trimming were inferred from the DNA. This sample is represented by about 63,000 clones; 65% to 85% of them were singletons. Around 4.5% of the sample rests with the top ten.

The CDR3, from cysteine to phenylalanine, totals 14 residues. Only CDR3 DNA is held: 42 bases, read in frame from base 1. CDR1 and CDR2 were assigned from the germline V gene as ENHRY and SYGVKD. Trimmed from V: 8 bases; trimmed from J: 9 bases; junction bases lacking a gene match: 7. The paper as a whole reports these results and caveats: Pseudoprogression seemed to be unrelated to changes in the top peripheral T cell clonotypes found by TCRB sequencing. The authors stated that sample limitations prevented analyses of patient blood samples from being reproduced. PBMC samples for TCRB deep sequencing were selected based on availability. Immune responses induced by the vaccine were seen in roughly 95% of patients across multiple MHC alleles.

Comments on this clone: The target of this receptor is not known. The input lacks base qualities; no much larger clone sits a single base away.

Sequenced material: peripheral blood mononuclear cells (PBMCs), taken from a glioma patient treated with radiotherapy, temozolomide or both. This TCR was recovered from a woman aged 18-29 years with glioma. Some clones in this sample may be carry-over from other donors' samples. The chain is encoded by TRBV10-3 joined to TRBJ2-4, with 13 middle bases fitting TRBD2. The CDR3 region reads CAIGWTSGGGIQYF. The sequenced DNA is TGTGCCATCGGGTGGACTAGCGGGGGCGGCATTCAGTACTTC.